This T cell receptor beta chain emerged from a study of blood T cell repertoires in COVID-19. V lost 5 bases and J lost 5; bases outside the gene matches: 5. The CDR3 extends over 13 amino acids. Germline loops: CDR1 MNHEY, CDR2 SVGEGT. Assay used: immunoSEQ multiplex PCR; TCRdb lists only in-frame clones, some missing. This sample has around 150,000 clones, with 80% to 90% found just once. The V and J genes are TRBV6-2 or TRBV6-3 and TRBJ1-2; 7 bases agree with TRBD1. Sequenced sample: PBMCs or T cells enriched from blood (not recorded which). This clonotype was obtained from a man aged 45-60 years who had recovered from COVID-19. For the CDR3, the DNA is TGTGCCAGCAGTGGACAGGCCGGATATGGCTACACCTTC. The encoded protein is CASSGQAGYGYTF.